The clone carrying this TCR beta chain was observed a single time. The repertoire was sequenced with immunoSEQ multiplex PCR; TCRdb's copy has only in-frame clones and lacks some. The data contain more than 35,000 clones, around 84% of them singletons. This sample was taken from a study of memory CD4+ T cells and cytomegalovirus serostatus. The CDR3 has 16 residues. The germline V gene has CDR1 SGHNT and CDR2 YYREEE (reference sequence). J was trimmed by 0 bases and V by 1 base; bases with no gene match: 4. Single viable CD3+CD4+CD8-CD45RO+ cells were sorted as the memory CD4+ T cells. The clonotype comes from an adult in good health and CMV-seronegative. Sequencing was performed on memory CD4+ T cells from blood. The chain uses TRBV5-4 and TRBJ1-3, with 7 positions matching TRBD1. The chain's CDR3 is CASSLIAGGSGNTIYF. CDR3 DNA: TGTGCCAGCAGCTTGATAGCAGGGGGCTCTGGAAACACCATATATTTT.